These T cell receptor beta chains were read from a single sample in a study of blood T cell repertoires in COVID-19. Measured with immunoSEQ multiplex PCR; TCRdb has only the in-frame clones, and not every one. This sample has approximately 140,000 clones, with more than 65% found just once. The specimen was peripheral blood. The receptors originated from an elderly man with acute or convalescent COVID-19. The CDR3 runs from the conserved cysteine through the conserved F or W. D genes are given only for firm matches.

V	J	D	CDR3
TRBV12-3/TRBV12-4	TRBJ1-1	NA	CASSLSLNTEAFF
TRBV2	TRBJ2-7	TRBD2	CASSEAGEGFEQYF
TRBV7-8	TRBJ1-2	TRBD1	CASSLGGQQSNYGYTF
TRBV20-1	TRBJ2-3	NA	CSASDRAGDTDTQYF
TRBV29-1	TRBJ2-3	NA	CSVDLSSVGGADTQYF
TRBV4-2	TRBJ1-6	TRBD1	CASSLRDRGPDSPLHF
TRBV20-1	TRBJ2-1	TRBD2	CSASPSGISYNEQFF
TRBV3-1/TRBV3-2	TRBJ1-1	TRBD1	CASSLRTGMNTEAFF
TRBV6-5	TRBJ2-7	NA	CASSTRDTSYEQYF
TRBV28	TRBJ1-2	NA	CASRTTRNYGYTF
TRBV6-5	TRBJ2-5	NA	CASSYGQGLETQYF
TRBV27	TRBJ1-2	NA	CASAGGAGYTF
TRBV7-2	TRBJ1-4	TRBD1	CASSLWSGGNNEKLFF
TRBV23-1	TRBJ1-4	TRBD1	CASSLCSGDRGRGEKLFF
TRBV7-2	TRBJ2-2	NA	CASSPQGGELFF
TRBV27	TRBJ1-6	NA	CASSSEYNSPLHF
TRBV2	TRBJ2-3	TRBD2	CASSIGLAEFTDTQYF
TRBV15	TRBJ1-6	NA	CATSREGSYNSPLHF
TRBV2	TRBJ2-2	NA	CASSEGELTGELFF
TRBV5-4	TRBJ1-1	NA	CASSRGTGTPEAFF
TRBV7-2	TRBJ2-7	NA	CASSLGQGYSYEQYF
TRBV5-6	TRBJ1-1	TRBD1	CASSPYRGWNTEAFF
TRBV24-1	TRBJ2-5	TRBD1	CATSVSGQGEEETQYF
TRBV5-4	TRBJ2-3	NA	CASSNAGTGPQYF
TRBV28	TRBJ2-6	TRBD1	CASSSSGTGAGANVLTF
TRBV6-5	TRBJ2-1	NA	CASRMRTTSYNEQFF
TRBV20-1	TRBJ2-7	TRBD2	CSASPPSGGATYEQYF
TRBV29-1	TRBJ2-7	NA	CSVEDSQGEQYF
TRBV14	TRBJ2-1	TRBD2	CASSQGTSYEQFF
TRBV19	TRBJ2-7	TRBD1	CASRPGQGLGEQYF
TRBV5-1	TRBJ1-3	TRBD1	CASSSQGDGNTIYF
TRBV28	TRBJ1-4	NA	CASSLVYNEKLFF
TRBV9	TRBJ1-1	TRBD1	CASSAQGAKMNTEAFF
TRBV28	TRBJ1-3	NA	CASSWLDKGLSGNTIYF
TRBV18	TRBJ1-5	NA	CASSSTAPRGVAPQHF
TRBV18	TRBJ1-3	TRBD1	CASSPRTGDNTIYF
TRBV5-4	TRBJ2-2	NA	CASSSAGKTGELFF
TRBV5-6	TRBJ1-3	NA	CASSKAGLTGNTIYF
TRBV2	TRBJ2-2	NA	CASSGQQLNTGELFF
TRBV30	TRBJ1-2	TRBD1	CAWSDRGRNTF
TRBV9	TRBJ1-6	NA	CASSVGAGNSPLHF
TRBV5-1	TRBJ2-3	NA	CASSPRDIADTQYF
TRBV15	TRBJ1-1	NA	CATSRDLLLAEAFF
TRBV2	TRBJ1-5	TRBD1	CASRGRTGQPQHF
TRBV2	TRBJ2-7	NA	CASLRDRPSYEQYF
TRBV29-1	TRBJ1-2	TRBD1	CSVMGTGGSGYTF
TRBV6-1	TRBJ1-5	NA	CASSEQHSNQPQHF
TRBV29-1	TRBJ2-7	NA	CSVRGADEQYF
TRBV7-2	TRBJ1-1	NA	CASSATLMNTEAFF
TRBV12-3/TRBV12-4	TRBJ2-5	TRBD1	CATRGQVQETQYF
TRBV5-4	TRBJ2-7	TRBD1	CASSFPGQRTYEQYF
TRBV29-1	TRBJ2-7	TRBD1	CSVGPGTGGPLEQYF